This T cell receptor (beta chain) was sequenced for a study of T cells in Graves' hyperthyroidism and ophthalmopathy. This clonotype has only one observation. Amplified TCR beta CDR3 regions came from RNA transcripts. The TCR CDR3 was amplified in a first-round RT-PCR using the HTBI primer set. TCRdb called the multiplex PCR reads again in MiXCR, with one record for every CDR3 protein. The sample yields a few hundred thousand distinct CDR3 sequences, approximately 13% seen once. V lost 3 bases, J lost 4 bases, and 11 bases stayed unmatched. This CDR3 region has 17 residues. Germline CDR1 and CDR2: SGHTS and YDEGEE.

The specimen was blood. The chain recombines TRBV5-8 with TRBJ2-3; 10 bases agree with TRBD1. The receptor was isolated from a woman between 25 and 40 years old with Graves' hyperthyroidism that later progressed to Graves' ophthalmopathy. The CDR3 nucleotides are TGTGCCAGCAGCTCTATCCGGGACAGGGGATCTTCAGATACGCAGTATTTT. Amino acid sequence: CASSSIRDRGSSDTQYF.